Below are 26 T cell receptor beta chains sequenced from a single sample in a study of blood T cell repertoires in COVID-19. Profiled with immunoSEQ multiplex PCR; TCRdb holds only in-frame clones, not every one. The sample has 110,000 or so clones, around 90% seen once. The sequenced material came from peripheral blood. The receptors were gathered from a human donor in a cohort sampled during active COVID-19.

The chain uses TRBV3-1 (or the pseudogene TRBV3-2) and TRBJ1-4; D ambiguous. From germline, CDR1 is LGHDT and CDR2 YNNKEL (reference sequence). V lost 0 bases and J 0 bases, leaving 5 bases between the germline ends. This CDR3 contains 15 residues. The CDR3, as DNA: TGTGCCAGCAGCCAAGATCCAGCAACTAATGAAAAACTGTTTTTT. Protein sequence: CASSQDPATNEKLFF.

The V call is TRBV27, the J call TRBJ1-2, with 9 bases that match TRBD1. This CDR3 is built from 14 residues. In germline, CDR1 is MNHEY, CDR2 SMNVEV (reference sequence). With 2 bases clipped from V and 9 bases from J, the junction kept 7 bases outside the gene matches. The CDR3 region has the DNA TGTGCCAGCAGTTTAGCCGGACAGGGGAGTCGCTACACCTTC. Protein product: CASSLAGQGSRYTF.

The chain has TRBV2 and TRBJ2-2; the D is unclear. The CDR3 covers 11 residues. Trimming took off 5 bases at V and 5 bases at J, with 3 bases between the two ends. CDR1 is SNHLY and CDR2 is FYNNEI in the germline V gene. The CDR3 loop is CASSLTGELFF. The CDR3 coding sequence is TGTGCCAGCAGTCTTACCGGGGAGCTGTTTTTT.

The V and J genes are TRBV13 and TRBJ2-1; possibly TRBD2 for D (5 bases). Trimming removed 5 bases from V and 6 bases from J, with 5 bases in between. The CDR3 covers 11 residues. Germline V gene lookup returns CDR1 PRHDT and CDR2 FYEKMQ (reference sequence). The CDR3 coding sequence is TGTGCCAGCAGCCGGGGCAATGAGCAGTTCTTC. Translating it yields CASSRGNEQFF.

As DNA, the CDR3 is TGTGCCAGCAGCCAAGGGACTAGCGGGATTAATGAGCAGTTCTTC. Residues: CASSQGTSGINEQFF. The chain carries TRBV4-2 and TRBJ2-1, with 12 bases lining up with TRBD2. CDR3 size: 15 residues. Losses at the gene ends were 1 base for V and 7 bases for J; bases not matched to a gene: 2. Germline values: CDR1 LGHNA, CDR2 YNFKEQ.

The rearrangement joins TRBV7-9 to TRBJ2-1, with 7 nucleotides matching TRBD1. The CDR3 length is 16 residues. Germline V gene lookup returns CDR1 SEHNR and CDR2 FQNEAQ (reference sequence). V lost 1 base and J lost 6; bases outside the gene matches: 9. The chain's CDR3 is CASSLVAGGLLNEQFF. As DNA, the CDR3 is TGTGCCAGCAGCTTAGTAGCAGGGGGTCTTCTCAATGAGCAGTTCTTC.

The chain uses TRBV28 and TRBJ2-5; TRBD2 is a possible D gene (6 bases). The CDR3 sequence is 17 residues long. Germline assignment: CDR1 MDHEN and CDR2 SYDVKM. Trimming pared 6 bases from V and 4 bases from J, leaving 24 bases between. Here the CDR3 DNA reads TGTGCCAGCAGCCTACGGGCGGGGTTGGGGCCTGGAGAGACCCAGTACTTC. This sequence encodes CASSLRAGLGPGETQYF.

The chain couples TRBV19 to TRBJ2-5; TRBD1 matches at 8 bases. V dropped 3 bases and J dropped 7; count of bases not matched to a gene: 13. The CDR3 sequence is 16 residues long. CDR1 and CDR2 from the germline V gene are LNHDA and SQIVND (reference sequence). The CDR3 region has the DNA TGTGCCAGTAGTATTGGGGGACAGGCGGTGGCCAGGACCCAGTACTTC. Translation: CASSIGGQAVARTQYF.

The genes are TRBV16 and TRBJ1-5, with unresolved D. With 2 bases removed from V and 5 bases from J, the gap between germline ends came to 10 bases. There are 14 residues in the CDR3. Per the germline V gene, CDR1 is KGHSY and CDR2 is FQNENV. CDR3 DNA: TGTGCCAGCAGCCAACGGTCCGGGGATCAGCCCCAGCATTTT. It is translated as CASSQRSGDQPQHF. The full variable domain, completed using reference TRBV16 and TRBJ1-5, is GEEVAQTPKHLVRGEGQKAKLYCAPIKGHSYVFWYQQVLKNEFKFLISFQNENVFDETGMPKERFSAKCLPNSPCSLEIQATKLEDSAVYFCASSQRSGDQPQHFGDGTRLSIL.

The V gene is TRBV27, the J gene TRBJ2-2, with D maybe TRBD2 (5 bases). V lost 6 bases, J lost 5 bases, and 7 bases lay in between. The CDR3 sequence is 12 residues long. Germline V gives CDR1 MNHEY, CDR2 SMNVEV (reference sequence). The DNA of the CDR3 is TGTGCCAGCAGGTGGGAGACCGGGGAGCTGTTTTTT. Translating it yields CASRWETGELFF.

This rearrangement joins TRBV7-2 to TRBJ2-5; 10 nucleotides align to TRBD2. The J segment lost 5 bases and the V segment lost 2 bases, leaving 8 bases of the junction unmatched. Germline assignment: CDR1 SGHTA and CDR2 FQGNSA. The CDR3 spans 16 residues. The CDR3 protein is CASSLRSGGADETQYF. CDR3 coding DNA: TGTGCCAGCAGCTTACGGAGCGGGGGGGCGGATGAGACCCAGTACTTC.

The chain has TRBV30 and TRBJ2-5; D perhaps matches TRBD1 (5 bases). This CDR3 is built from 18 residues. From germline, CDR1 is GTSNPN and CDR2 SVGIG (reference sequence). V lost 0 bases and J lost 5, with 25 bases in between. CDR3: CAWSVFRSRGPGRETQYF. The CDR3 nucleotides are TGTGCCTGGAGTGTATTCAGGTCTAGGGGCCCTGGCCGGGAGACCCAGTACTTC.

V usage is TRBV6-5 and J usage is TRBJ2-1; TRBD1 matches 7 bases. V lost 8 bases and J lost 3; bases outside the gene matches: 10. The CDR3 runs 15 residues. Germline CDR1 reads MNHEY; CDR2 reads SVGAGI. The CDR3 DNA sequence: TGTGCCAGCTACGAGGACAGGTTCCACTACAATGAGCAGTTCTTC. Translated, it gives CASYEDRFHYNEQFF.

The V and J genes are TRBV5-1 and TRBJ2-7; D may be TRBD2 (5 bases). This CDR3 contains 16 residues. Germline V gene lookup returns CDR1 SGHRS and CDR2 YFSETQ. With 4 bases removed from V and 0 bases from J, the gap between germline ends came to 17 bases. The CDR3 DNA reads as TGCGCCAGCAGCATCACCCTCGGGGTCTCCTCCTACGAGCAGTACTTC. It translates to CASSITLGVSSYEQYF.

This chain links TRBV20-1 with TRBJ2-3; D remains unclear. Trimming stripped 1 base from V and 11 bases from J, with 10 bases between. The CDR3 runs to 11 residues. The germline CDR1 and CDR2 sequences are DFQATT and SNEGSKA (reference sequence). CDR3 protein: CSARGAVEQYF. Written as DNA, the CDR3 is TGCAGTGCTAGAGGTGCGGTGGAGCAGTATTTT.

The chain joins TRBV24-1 to TRBJ2-2; D perhaps matches TRBD2 (5 bases). CDR3 length: 16 amino acids. Germline V lookup: CDR1 KGHDR, CDR2 SFDVKD. Trimming pared 1 base from V and 4 bases from J, leaving 12 bases between. The CDR3 bases are TGTGCCACCAGTGATTTTCGGGGTGGTGTCACCGGGGAGCTGTTTTTT. Amino acid sequence: CATSDFRGGVTGELFF.

CDR3 DNA sequence: TGTGCCAGCAGCCCCACTACAGGGTACTACGAGCAGTACTTC. This encodes CASSPTTGYYEQYF. The rearrangement uses TRBV7-6 and TRBJ2-7, with a tentative D call TRBD1 (6 bases). CDR3 length equals 14 residues. Germline V gene sequence: CDR1 SGHVS, CDR2 FNYEAQ. Trimming took 5 bases from V and 3 from J, leaving 14 bases between them.

This clone appeared once. This chain connects TRBV6-6 to TRBJ2-3; possible D gene TRBD2, 5 bases. Germline CDR1 is MNHNY and CDR2 is SVGAGI (reference sequence). V gave up 2 bases and J gave up 1 base, with 10 bases separating them. This CDR3 spans 15 amino acids. CDR3 DNA: TGTGCCAGCAGTTACGAGGGAGTAGGCACAGATACGCAGTATTTT. This translates into CASSYEGVGTDTQYF.

This sequence joins TRBV28 and TRBJ2-7; 8 nucleotides align to TRBD1. This CDR3 is built from 14 residues. Germline CDR1 and CDR2: MDHEN and SYDVKM. With 6 bases clipped from V and 2 bases from J, the junction kept 6 bases outside the gene matches. The DNA for the CDR3 is TGTGCCAGCAGAACCGGGACAGGAACCTACGAGCAGTACTTC. Its protein product is CASRTGTGTYEQYF.

DNA of the CDR3: TGTGCCAGCAGCCCCGGACAGTGGGCTAACTATGGCTACACCTTC. Its translation is CASSPGQWANYGYTF. The V call is TRBV3-1 (or the pseudogene TRBV3-2), the J call TRBJ1-2, with D possibly being TRBD1 (6 bases). Germline V gene lookup returns CDR1 LGHDT and CDR2 YNNKEL (reference sequence). Between the trimmed V and J ends, which lost 4 bases and 0 bases, there was a span of 12 bases. The CDR3 extends over 15 amino acids.

In this sample, this clone turned up once. The V call is TRBV7-9, the J call TRBJ1-5, with no clear D. The CDR3 is made up of 13 amino acids. The V end lost 0 bases, the J end lost 4 bases, and 4 bases lay between the germline ends. Germline CDR1 and CDR2: SEHNR and FQNEAQ (reference sequence). CDR3 residues: CASSLAQNQPQHF. CDR3 coding DNA: TGTGCCAGCAGCTTAGCCCAAAATCAGCCCCAGCATTTT.

In DNA form, the CDR3 reads TGTGCCAGCAGTCCTCGACTAGCGGGAGTGGATACGCAGTATTTT. It translates to CASSPRLAGVDTQYF. The chain has TRBV27 and TRBJ2-3; TRBD2 aligns across 12 bases. V dropped 5 bases and J dropped 6; count of bases not matched to a gene: 6. The CDR3 has 15 residues. Germline lookup yields CDR1 MNHEY and CDR2 SMNVEV (reference sequence).

This sequence joins TRBV7-6 and TRBJ2-5; 10 nucleotides line up with TRBD1. This CDR3 region has 14 residues. V lost 6 bases and J lost 5; bases outside the gene matches: 6. Germline V gives CDR1 SGHVS, CDR2 FNYEAQ. The CDR3 DNA reads TGTGCCAGCAGAGAGACAGGGGGCGCGGAGACCCAGTACTTC. As protein: CASRETGGAETQYF.

This clone has just a few counts. CDR3 region: CSVLTDRERAFF. Here the CDR3 DNA reads TGCAGCGTTCTTACGGACAGGGAACGAGCTTTCTTT. V is TRBV29-1 and J is TRBJ1-1, with 8 bases that match TRBD1. This CDR3 is 12 amino acids long. J was trimmed by 10 bases and V by 5 bases; bases with no gene match: 9. Germline-derived CDR1 and CDR2 are SQVTM and ANQGSEA.

The chain is built from TRBV15 and TRBJ1-2, with D perhaps matching TRBD1 (5 bases). Germline V gene sequence: CDR1 LNHNV, CDR2 YYDKDF (reference sequence). V lost 8 bases and J 8 bases, leaving 18 bases between the germline ends. CDR3 length: 13 residues. The CDR3 nucleotides are TGTGCCACCTCCAGGGTAGGGGATTGGGGCTACACCTTC. It encodes CATSRVGDWGYTF.

The chain couples TRBV3-1 (or the pseudogene TRBV3-2) to TRBJ1-2; weak D call: TRBD1 (6 bases). The length of the CDR3 is 12 residues. CDR1 LGHDT and CDR2 YNNKEL come from the germline V gene (reference sequence). Trimming removed 6 bases at V and 8 bases at J, with 13 bases between. CDR3 protein: CASSQQGWGYTF. CDR3 in DNA: TGTGCCAGCAGTCAACAGGGCTGGGGCTACACCTTC.